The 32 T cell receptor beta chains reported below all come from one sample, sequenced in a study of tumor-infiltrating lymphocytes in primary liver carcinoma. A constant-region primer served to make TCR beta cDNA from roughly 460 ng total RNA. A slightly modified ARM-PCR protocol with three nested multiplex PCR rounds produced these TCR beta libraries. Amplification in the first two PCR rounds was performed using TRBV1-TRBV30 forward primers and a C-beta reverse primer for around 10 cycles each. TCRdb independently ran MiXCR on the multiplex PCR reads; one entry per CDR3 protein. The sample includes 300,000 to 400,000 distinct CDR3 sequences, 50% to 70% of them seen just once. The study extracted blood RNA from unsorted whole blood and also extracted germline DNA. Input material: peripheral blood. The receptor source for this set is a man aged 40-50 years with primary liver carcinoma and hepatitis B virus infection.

DNA for the CDR3: TGTGCCAGCAGCTTGGCGCTACGGAGAACCGGGGAGACCCAGTACTTC. Its translation: CASSLALRRTGETQYF. The chain is built from TRBV5-6 and TRBJ2-5, with D uncertain. CDR1 and CDR2 (germline): SGHDT, YYEEEE. Trimming stripped 0 bases from V and 5 bases from J, with 17 bases between. CDR3 length equals 16 residues.

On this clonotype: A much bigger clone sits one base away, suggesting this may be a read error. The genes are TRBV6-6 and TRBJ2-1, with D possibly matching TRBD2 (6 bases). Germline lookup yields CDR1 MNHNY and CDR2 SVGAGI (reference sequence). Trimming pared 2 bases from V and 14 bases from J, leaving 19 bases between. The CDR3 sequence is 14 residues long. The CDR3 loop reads CASSYVETRNVEFF. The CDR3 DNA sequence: TGTGCCAGCAGTTACGTTGAGACTAGGAACGTTGAGTTCTTC.

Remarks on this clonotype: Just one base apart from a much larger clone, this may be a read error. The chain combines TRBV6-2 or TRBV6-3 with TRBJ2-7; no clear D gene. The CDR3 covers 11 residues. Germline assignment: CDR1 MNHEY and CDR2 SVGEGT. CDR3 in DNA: TGTGCCAGCACCTCCTCCCACGAGCAGTACTTC. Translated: CASTSSHEQYF.

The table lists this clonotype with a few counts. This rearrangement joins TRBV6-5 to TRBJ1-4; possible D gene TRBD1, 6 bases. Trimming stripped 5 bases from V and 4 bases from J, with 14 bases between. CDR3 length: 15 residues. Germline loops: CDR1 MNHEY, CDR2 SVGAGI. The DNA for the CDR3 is TGTGCCAGCAGTACAAGACAGGAGTATAATGAAAAACTGTTTTTT. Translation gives CASSTRQEYNEKLFF.

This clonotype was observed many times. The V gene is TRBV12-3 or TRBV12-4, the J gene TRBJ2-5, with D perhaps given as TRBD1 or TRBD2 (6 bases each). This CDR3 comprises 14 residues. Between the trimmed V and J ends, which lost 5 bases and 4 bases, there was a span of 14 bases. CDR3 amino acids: CASSTTQGGETQYF. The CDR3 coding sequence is TGTGCCAGCAGTACCACACAGGGAGGAGAGACCCAGTACTTC.

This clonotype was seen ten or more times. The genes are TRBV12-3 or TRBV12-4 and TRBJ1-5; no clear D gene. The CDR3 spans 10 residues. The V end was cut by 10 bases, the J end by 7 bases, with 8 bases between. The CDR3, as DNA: TGTGCCATAAACGGGCAGCCCCAGCATTTT. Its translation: CAINGQPQHF.

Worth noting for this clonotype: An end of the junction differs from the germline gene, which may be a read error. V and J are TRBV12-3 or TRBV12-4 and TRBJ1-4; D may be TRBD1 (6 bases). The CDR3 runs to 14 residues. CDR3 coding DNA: TGTGTCAGCAGTCACATGGACAGTAATGAAAAACTGTTTTTT. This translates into CVSSHMDSNEKLFF.

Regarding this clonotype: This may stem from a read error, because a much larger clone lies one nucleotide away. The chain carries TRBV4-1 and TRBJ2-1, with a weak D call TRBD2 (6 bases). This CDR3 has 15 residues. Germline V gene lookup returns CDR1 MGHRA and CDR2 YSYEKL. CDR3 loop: CGSSYAAKMGGEQFF. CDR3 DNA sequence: TGCGGCAGCAGCTATGCAGCCAAGATGGGGGGTGAGCAGTTCTTC.

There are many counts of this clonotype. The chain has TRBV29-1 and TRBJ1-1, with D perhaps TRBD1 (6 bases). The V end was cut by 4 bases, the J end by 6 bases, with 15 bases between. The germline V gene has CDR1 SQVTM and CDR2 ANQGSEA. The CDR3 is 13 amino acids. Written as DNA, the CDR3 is TGCAGCGTTGTAGGGACCCCAGGGGCTGAAGCTTTCTTT. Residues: CSVVGTPGAEAFF.

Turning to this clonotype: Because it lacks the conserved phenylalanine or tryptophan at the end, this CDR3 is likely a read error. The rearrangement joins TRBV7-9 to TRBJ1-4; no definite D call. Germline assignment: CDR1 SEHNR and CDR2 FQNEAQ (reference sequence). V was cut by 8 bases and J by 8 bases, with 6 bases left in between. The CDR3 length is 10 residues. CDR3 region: CASSAEKLFL. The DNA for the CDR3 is TGTGCCAGCTCGGCAGAAAAACTGTTTCTT.

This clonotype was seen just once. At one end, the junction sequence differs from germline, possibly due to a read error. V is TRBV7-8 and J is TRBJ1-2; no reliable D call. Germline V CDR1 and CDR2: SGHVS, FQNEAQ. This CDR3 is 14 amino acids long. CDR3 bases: TGTGCCATCAGCACACGAAGCGGTAACTATGGCTACACCTTC. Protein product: CAISTRSGNYGYTF.

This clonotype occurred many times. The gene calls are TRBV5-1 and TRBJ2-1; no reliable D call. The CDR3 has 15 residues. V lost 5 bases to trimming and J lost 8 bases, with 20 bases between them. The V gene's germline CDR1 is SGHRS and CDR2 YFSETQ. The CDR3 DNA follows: TGCGCCAGCAGTTCCTTGCCGGGCCTAAGGGATGAGCAGTTCTTC. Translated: CASSSLPGLRDEQFF.

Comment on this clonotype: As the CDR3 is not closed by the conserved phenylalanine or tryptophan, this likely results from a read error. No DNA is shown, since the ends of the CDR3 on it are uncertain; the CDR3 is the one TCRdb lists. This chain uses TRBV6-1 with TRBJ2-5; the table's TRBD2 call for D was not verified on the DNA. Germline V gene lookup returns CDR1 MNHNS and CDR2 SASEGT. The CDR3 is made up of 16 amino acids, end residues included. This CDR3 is CASSERTTRLKETLYL.

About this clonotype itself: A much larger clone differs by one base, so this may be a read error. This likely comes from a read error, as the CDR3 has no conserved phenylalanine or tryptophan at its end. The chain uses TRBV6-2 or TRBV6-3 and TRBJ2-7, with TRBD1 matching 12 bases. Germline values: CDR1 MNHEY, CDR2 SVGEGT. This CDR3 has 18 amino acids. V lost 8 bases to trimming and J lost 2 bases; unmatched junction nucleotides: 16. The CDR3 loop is CASGYPMGQGATAYEQYL. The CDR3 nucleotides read TGTGCCAGCGGGTATCCCATGGGACAGGGGGCAACGGCCTACGAGCAGTACCTC.

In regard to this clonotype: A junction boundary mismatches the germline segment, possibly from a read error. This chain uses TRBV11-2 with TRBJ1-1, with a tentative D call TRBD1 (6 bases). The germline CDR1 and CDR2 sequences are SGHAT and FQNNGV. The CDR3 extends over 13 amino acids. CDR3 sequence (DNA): TGTGCCAGCAACTTAGATCGAGGGGGGGGAGCTCTCTTT. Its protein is CASNLDRGGGALF. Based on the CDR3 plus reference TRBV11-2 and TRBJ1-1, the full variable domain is EAGVAQSPRYKIIEKRQSVAFWCNPISGHATLYWYQQILGQGPKLLIQFQNNGVVDDSQLPKDRFSAERLKGVDSTLKIQPAKLEDSAVYLCASNLDRGGGALFGQGTRLTVV.

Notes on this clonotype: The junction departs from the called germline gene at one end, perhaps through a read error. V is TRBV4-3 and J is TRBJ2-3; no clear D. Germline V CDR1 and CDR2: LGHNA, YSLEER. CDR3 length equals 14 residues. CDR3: CVSSQKKDTDTQYF. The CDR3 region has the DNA TGCGTCAGCAGCCAAAAAAAAGACACAGATACGCAGTATTTT.

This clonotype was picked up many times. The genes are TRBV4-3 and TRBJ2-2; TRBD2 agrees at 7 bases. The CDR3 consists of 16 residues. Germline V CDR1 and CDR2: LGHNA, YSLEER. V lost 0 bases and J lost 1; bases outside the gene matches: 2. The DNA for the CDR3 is TGCGCCAGCAGCCAAGATCAGCGGGGGAACACCGGGGAGCTGTTTTTT. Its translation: CASSQDQRGNTGELFF.

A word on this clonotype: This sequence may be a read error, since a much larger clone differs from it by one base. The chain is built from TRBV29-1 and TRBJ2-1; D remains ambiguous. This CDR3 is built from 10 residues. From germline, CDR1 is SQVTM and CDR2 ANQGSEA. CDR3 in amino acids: CSAGANVQFF. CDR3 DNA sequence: TGCAGCGCAGGAGCCAATGTGCAGTTCTTC.

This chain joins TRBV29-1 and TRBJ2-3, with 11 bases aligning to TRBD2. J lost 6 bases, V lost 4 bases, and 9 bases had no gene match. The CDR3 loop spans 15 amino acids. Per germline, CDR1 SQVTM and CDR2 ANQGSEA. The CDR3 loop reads CSVGMTSGIVDTQYF. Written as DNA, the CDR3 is TGCAGCGTTGGGATGACTAGCGGGATAGTGGATACGCAGTATTTT.

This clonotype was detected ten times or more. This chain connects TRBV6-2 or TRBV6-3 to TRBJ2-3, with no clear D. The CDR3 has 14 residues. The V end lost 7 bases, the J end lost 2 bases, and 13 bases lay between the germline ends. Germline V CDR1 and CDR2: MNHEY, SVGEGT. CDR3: CASTEDGVTDTQYF. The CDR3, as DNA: TGTGCCAGCACCGAGGACGGAGTCACAGATACGCAGTATTTT.

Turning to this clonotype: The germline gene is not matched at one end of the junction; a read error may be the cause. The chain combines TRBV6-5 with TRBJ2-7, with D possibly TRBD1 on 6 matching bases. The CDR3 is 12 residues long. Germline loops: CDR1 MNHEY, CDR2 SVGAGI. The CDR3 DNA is TGTGCCAGCAGTTCACCGGGGACAAGGACGGACTTC. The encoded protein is CASSSPGTRTDF.

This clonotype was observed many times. CDR3 nucleotides: TGTGCCAGCGACGATGGGACAGGGGTGGGCTACACCTTC. Residues: CASDDGTGVGYTF. The J gene is TRBJ1-2, the V gene TRBV6-1; 10 bases fit TRBD1. J gave up 8 bases and V 8 bases, and 8 bases lay outside the gene matches. CDR1 MNHNS and CDR2 SASEGT come from the germline V gene. This CDR3 is built from 13 residues.

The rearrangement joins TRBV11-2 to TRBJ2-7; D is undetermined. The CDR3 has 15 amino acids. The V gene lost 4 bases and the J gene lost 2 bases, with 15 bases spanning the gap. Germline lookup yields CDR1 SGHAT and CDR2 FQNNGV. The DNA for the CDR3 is TGTGCCAGCAGCTCCCGGACCGGCACTCCCTACGAGCAGTACTTC. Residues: CASSSRTGTPYEQYF. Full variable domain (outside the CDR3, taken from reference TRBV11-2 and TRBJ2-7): EAGVAQSPRYKIIEKRQSVAFWCNPISGHATLYWYQQILGQGPKLLIQFQNNGVVDDSQLPKDRFSAERLKGVDSTLKIQPAKLEDSAVYLCASSSRTGTPYEQYFGPGTRLTVT.

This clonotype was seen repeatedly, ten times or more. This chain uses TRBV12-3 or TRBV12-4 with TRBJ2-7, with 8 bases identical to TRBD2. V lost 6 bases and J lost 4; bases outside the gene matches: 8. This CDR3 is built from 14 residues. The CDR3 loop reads CASSRGGQHYEQYF. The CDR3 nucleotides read TGTGCCAGCAGCCGGGGGGGGCAACATTACGAGCAGTACTTC.

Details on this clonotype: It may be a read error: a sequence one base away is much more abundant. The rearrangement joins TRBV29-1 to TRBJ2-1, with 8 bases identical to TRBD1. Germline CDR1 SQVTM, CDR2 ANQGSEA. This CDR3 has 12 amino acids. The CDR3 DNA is TGCAGCGTTCCCCGGACAGGGTATAAGCAGTCCTTC. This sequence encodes CSVPRTGYKQSF.

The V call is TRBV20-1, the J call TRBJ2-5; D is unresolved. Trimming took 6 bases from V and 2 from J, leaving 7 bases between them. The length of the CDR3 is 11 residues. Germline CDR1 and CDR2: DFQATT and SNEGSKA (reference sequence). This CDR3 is CSASKQETQYF. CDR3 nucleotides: TGCAGTGCCTCGAAACAAGAGACCCAGTACTTC.

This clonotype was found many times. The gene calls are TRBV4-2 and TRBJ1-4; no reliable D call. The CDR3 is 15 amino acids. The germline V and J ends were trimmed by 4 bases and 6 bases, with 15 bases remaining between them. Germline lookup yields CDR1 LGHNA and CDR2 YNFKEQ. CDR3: CASSPAAQVDEKLFF. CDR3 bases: TGTGCCAGCAGCCCGGCCGCCCAGGTCGATGAAAAACTGTTTTTT.

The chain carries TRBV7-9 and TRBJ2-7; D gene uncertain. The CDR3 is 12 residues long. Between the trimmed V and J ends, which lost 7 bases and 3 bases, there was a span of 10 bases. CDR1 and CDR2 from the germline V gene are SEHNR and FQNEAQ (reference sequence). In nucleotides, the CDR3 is TGTGCCAGCATCGACTCAGGCTACGAGCAGTACTTC. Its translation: CASIDSGYEQYF.

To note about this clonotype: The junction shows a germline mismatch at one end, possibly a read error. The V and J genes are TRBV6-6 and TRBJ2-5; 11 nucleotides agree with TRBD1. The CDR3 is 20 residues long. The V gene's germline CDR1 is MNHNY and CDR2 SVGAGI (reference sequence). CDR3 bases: TGTGCCATCAGTGAAGCTTACCGGACAGGGGGCTCGGTATGGAGAGAGACCCAGTACTTC. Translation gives CAISEAYRTGGSVWRETQYF.

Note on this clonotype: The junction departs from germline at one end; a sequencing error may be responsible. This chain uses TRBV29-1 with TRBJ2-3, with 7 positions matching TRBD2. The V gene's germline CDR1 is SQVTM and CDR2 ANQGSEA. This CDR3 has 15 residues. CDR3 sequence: CGVENRLAGTDTQYF. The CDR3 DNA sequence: TGTGGCGTTGAAAATAGACTAGCCGGGACAGATACGCAGTATTTT.

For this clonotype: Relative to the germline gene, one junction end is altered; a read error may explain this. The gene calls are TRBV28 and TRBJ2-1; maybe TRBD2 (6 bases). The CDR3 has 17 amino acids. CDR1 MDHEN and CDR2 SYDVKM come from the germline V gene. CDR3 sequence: CDSSPQHVRRDYNEQFF. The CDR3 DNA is TGTGACAGCAGTCCCCAACACGTACGGCGGGATTACAATGAGCAGTTCTTC.

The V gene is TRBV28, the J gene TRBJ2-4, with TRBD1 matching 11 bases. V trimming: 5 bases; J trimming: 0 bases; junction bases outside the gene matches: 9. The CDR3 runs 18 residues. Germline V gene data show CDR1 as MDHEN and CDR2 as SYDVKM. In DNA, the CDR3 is TGTGCCAGCAGTACCCGGGACAGGGGGTCGGTAGCCAAAAACATTCAGTACTTC. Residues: CASSTRDRGSVAKNIQYF. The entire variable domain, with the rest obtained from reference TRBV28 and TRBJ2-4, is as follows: DVKVTQSSRYLVKRTGEKVFLECVQDMDHENMFWYRQDPGLGLRLIYFSYDVKMKEKGDIPEGYSVSREKKERFSLILESASTNQTSMYLCASSTRDRGSVAKNIQYFGAGTRLSVL.